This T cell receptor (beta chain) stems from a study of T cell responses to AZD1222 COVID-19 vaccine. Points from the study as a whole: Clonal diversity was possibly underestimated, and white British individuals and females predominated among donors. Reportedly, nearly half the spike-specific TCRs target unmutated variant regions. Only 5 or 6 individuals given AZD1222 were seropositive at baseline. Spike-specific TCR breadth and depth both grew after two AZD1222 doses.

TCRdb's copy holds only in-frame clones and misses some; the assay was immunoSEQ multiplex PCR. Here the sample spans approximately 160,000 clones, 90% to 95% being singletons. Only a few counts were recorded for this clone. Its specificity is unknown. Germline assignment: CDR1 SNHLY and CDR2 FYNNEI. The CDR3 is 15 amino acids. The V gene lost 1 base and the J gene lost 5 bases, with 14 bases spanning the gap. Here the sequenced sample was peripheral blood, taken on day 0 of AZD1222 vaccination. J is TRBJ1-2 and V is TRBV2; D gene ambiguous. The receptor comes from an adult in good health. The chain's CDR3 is CASSEDAFGIYGYTF. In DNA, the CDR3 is TGTGCCAGCAGTGAAGACGCGTTTGGGATATATGGCTACACCTTC.